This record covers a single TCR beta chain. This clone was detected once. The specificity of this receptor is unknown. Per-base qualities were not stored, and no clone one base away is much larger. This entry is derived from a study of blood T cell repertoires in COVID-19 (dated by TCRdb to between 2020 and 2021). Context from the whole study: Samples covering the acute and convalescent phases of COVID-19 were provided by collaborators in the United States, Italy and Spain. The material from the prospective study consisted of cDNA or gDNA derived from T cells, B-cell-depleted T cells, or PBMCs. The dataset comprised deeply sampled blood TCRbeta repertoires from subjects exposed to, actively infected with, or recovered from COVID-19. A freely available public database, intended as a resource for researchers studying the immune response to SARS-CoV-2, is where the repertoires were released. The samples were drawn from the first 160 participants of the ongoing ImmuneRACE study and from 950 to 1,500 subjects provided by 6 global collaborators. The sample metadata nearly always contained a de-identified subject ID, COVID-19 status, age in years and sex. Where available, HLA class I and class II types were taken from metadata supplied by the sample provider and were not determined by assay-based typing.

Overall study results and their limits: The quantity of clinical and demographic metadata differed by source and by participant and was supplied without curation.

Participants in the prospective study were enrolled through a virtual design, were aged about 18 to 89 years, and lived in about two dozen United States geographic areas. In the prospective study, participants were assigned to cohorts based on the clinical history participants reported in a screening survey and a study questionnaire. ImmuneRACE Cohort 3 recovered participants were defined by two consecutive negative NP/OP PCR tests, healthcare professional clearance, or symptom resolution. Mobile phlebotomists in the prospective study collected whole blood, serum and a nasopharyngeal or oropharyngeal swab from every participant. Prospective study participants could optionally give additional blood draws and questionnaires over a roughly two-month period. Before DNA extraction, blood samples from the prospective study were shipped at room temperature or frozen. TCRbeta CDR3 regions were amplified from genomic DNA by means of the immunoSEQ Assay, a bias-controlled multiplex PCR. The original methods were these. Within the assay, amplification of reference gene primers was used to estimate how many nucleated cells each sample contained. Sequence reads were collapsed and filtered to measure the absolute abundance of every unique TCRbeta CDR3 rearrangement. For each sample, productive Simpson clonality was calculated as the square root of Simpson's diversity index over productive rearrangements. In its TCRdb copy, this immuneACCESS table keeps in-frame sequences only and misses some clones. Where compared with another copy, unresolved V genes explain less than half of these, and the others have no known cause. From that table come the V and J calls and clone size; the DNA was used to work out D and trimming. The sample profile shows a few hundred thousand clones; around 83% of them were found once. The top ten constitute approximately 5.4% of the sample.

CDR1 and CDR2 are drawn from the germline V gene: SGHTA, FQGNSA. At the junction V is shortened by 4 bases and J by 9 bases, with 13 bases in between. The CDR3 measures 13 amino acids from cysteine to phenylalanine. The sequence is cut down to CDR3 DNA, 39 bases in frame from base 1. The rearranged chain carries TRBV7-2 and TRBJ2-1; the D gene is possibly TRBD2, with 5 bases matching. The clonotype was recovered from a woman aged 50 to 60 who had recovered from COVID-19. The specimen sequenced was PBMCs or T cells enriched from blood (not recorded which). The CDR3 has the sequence CASSSRASGEQFF. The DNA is TGTGCCAGCAGCTCGCGGGCGAGCGGTGAGCAGTTCTTC.